This entry lists 11 T cell receptor beta chains sequenced from one sample in a study of blood T cell repertoires in COVID-19. The table came from immunoSEQ multiplex PCR; TCRdb's copy has only in-frame clones and leaves some out. The table has about 180,000 clones, approximately 88% seen once. The sample taken for sequencing was peripheral blood. These receptors came from a woman under 40 with acute or convalescent COVID-19.

The V and J genes are TRBV6-6 and TRBJ2-4; 8 positions match TRBD1. The V gene's germline CDR1 is MNHNY and CDR2 SVGAGI (reference sequence). The V and J ends lost 5 bases and 7 bases, in that order; junction bases with no gene match: 1. The CDR3 length is 12 residues. The CDR3 here is CASSRQGNIQYF. CDR3 DNA sequence: TGTGCCAGCAGTAGACAGGGGAACATTCAGTACTTC.

This chain joins TRBV24-1 and TRBJ2-1; D is unresolved. This CDR3 has 16 amino acids. Germline-derived CDR1 and CDR2 are KGHDR and SFDVKD. V lost 1 base, J lost 0 bases, and 9 bases lay in between. CDR3 sequence: CATSDFGPRSYNEQFF. Written as DNA, the CDR3 is TGTGCCACCAGTGATTTTGGGCCTCGCTCCTACAATGAGCAGTTCTTC.

The chain links TRBV28 to TRBJ1-6, with TRBD1 as a possible D gene (6 bases). V was cut by 5 bases and J by 13 bases, with 12 bases left in between. This CDR3 has 12 amino acids. Looked up from germline, CDR1 is MDHEN and CDR2 is SYDVKM. The CDR3 DNA follows: TGTGCCAGCAGTCCCCTGACAGGTCCCCTCCACTTT. Amino acid sequence: CASSPLTGPLHF.

The chain couples TRBV4-1 to TRBJ2-3; TRBD2 matches 8 bases. Trimming took 4 bases from V and 5 from J; bases not matched to a gene: 11. The CDR3 is made up of 16 amino acids. CDR1 and CDR2 from the germline V gene are MGHRA and YSYEKL. The DNA for the CDR3 is TGCGCCAGCAGCCTTAACTCGGGAGGGATCAGAGATACGCAGTATTTT. Protein sequence: CASSLNSGGIRDTQYF.

The chain combines TRBV9 with TRBJ2-3; D call uncertain. Germline CDR1 SGDLS, CDR2 YYNGEE. The CDR3 is 18 amino acids. The ends were cut back, 0 bases at V and 3 bases at J, with 20 bases in the middle. The CDR3 coding sequence is TGTGCCAGCAGCGTAGCCCCCCTCGGAGCCGCGCGGACAGATACGCAGTATTTT. This sequence encodes CASSVAPLGAARTDTQYF.

The V and J genes are TRBV15 and TRBJ1-5, with TRBD1 matching over 8 bases. V lost 3 bases and J lost 5; bases outside the gene matches: 0. Germline loops: CDR1 LNHNV, CDR2 YYDKDF (reference sequence). The CDR3 has 13 residues. The CDR3 sequence: CATSRDRDQPQHF. DNA for the CDR3: TGTGCCACCAGCAGGGACAGGGATCAGCCCCAGCATTTT.

This chain joins TRBV28 and TRBJ1-1, with D unclear. Germline V gene sequence: CDR1 MDHEN, CDR2 SYDVKM. V was pared by 4 bases and J by 5 bases, with 17 bases between. The CDR3 spans 15 residues. The CDR3 nucleotides are TGTGCCAGCAGTTCCCCTCGCCGGCGGGGTACTGAAGCTTTCTTT. This sequence encodes CASSSPRRRGTEAFF. Filled out from reference TRBV28 and TRBJ1-1, the complete variable domain reads DVKVTQSSRYLVKRTGEKVFLECVQDMDHENMFWYRQDPGLGLRLIYFSYDVKMKEKGDIPEGYSVSREKKERFSLILESASTNQTSMYLCASSSPRRRGTEAFFGQGTRLTVV.

With respect to this clone: Relative to the germline gene, one junction end is altered; a read error may explain this. The rearrangement uses TRBV5-1 and TRBJ2-1; no reliable D call. Germline CDR1 SGHRS, CDR2 YFSETQ. CDR3 length: 13 residues. CDR3 sequence (DNA): TGCGCCAGCGGCTTCAGCTCCTACAATGAGCAGTTCTTC. Translated: CASGFSSYNEQFF.

The chain has TRBV5-4 and TRBJ1-1, with D hard to call. The length of the CDR3 is 13 residues. Germline assignment: CDR1 SGHNT and CDR2 YYREEE (reference sequence). The V end was cut by 2 bases, the J end by 1 base, with 6 bases between. This CDR3 is CASSLTQNTEAFF. In DNA, the CDR3 is TGTGCCAGCAGCTTAACACAGAACACTGAAGCTTTCTTT.

The chain couples TRBV4-2 to TRBJ2-5; 9 positions agree with TRBD1. The CDR3 runs to 16 residues. In germline, CDR1 is LGHNA, CDR2 YNFKEQ. J gave up 2 bases and V 3 bases, and 7 bases lay outside the gene matches. The CDR3 coding sequence is TGTGCCAGCAGCCAGGGGGGACAGGGACGTCAAGAGACCCAGTACTTC. Translation gives CASSQGGQGRQETQYF.

V and J are TRBV4-2 and TRBJ2-2, with D possibly being TRBD1 (5 bases). The CDR3 has 15 residues. V lost 0 bases and J lost 5, with 10 bases in between. Germline assignment: CDR1 LGHNA and CDR2 YNFKEQ. The CDR3 DNA follows: TGTGCCAGCAGCCAAGAATGGAGACAGACCGGGGAGCTGTTTTTT. Translated, it gives CASSQEWRQTGELFF.